Reported below is one T cell receptor beta chain. Profiled with immunoSEQ multiplex PCR; TCRdb holds only in-frame clones, not every one. The sample includes about 69,000 clones, more than 75% of them seen just once. These data originate in a study of T cell changes during pregnancy in multiple sclerosis. The CDR3 runs 17 residues. Germline CDR1 and CDR2: SGHKS and YYEKEE (reference sequence). V lost 4 bases and J 4 bases, leaving 23 bases between the germline ends. The source was peripheral blood, collected in the third trimester of pregnancy. This receptor was taken from a female donor with multiple sclerosis, enrolled in a pregnancy study. This chain joins TRBV5-5 and TRBJ1-2; possibly TRBD1 for D (6 bases). The CDR3 DNA reads TGTGCCAGCAGCCCGCTAGGGGGAGATCTGACAAGCTATGGCTACACCTTC. This translates into CASSPLGGDLTSYGYTF.